This T cell receptor (beta chain) was sequenced in a study of cytomegalovirus exposure and HLA in healthy donors. Study results and limitations: Reports showed the classifier diagnosing cytomegalovirus status with high specificity and sensitivity. There were a few CMV-associated chains whose specificity for CMV antigens was confirmed in vitro. Most observed TCR sequences were rare, whereas some public TCRs were detected in many donors. The tendency of first-cohort TCR clusters to co-occur in the 120 validation repertoires was the finding of a later analysis.

This clone occurred once. Its antigen is not identified. Profiling relied on immunoSEQ multiplex PCR, and the TCRdb table lists in-frame clones only, not all of them. This sample has fewer than 400,000 clones, with approximately 88% found just once. The CDR3 length is 15 residues. J was trimmed by 6 bases and V by 3 bases; bases with no gene match: 5. The germline V gene encodes CDR1 SGHRS and CDR2 YFSETQ. This TCR was sampled from a man aged 25 to 40 in good health and CMV-seronegative. Sequencing was carried out using PBMCs. The rearrangement links TRBV5-1 to TRBJ2-1; 11 bases are shared with TRBD1. The CDR3 loop reads CASSSGQGAVNEQFF. DNA of the CDR3: TGCGCCAGCAGCTCCGGACAGGGGGCAGTCAATGAGCAGTTCTTC.